The clone carrying this TCR beta chain has ten or more counts. This sample was taken from a study of T cells in Graves' hyperthyroidism and ophthalmopathy. RNA transcripts provided the source from which TCR beta CDR3 regions were amplified. HTBI primers drove first-round RT-PCR of the TCR CDR3. TCRdb re-called the multiplex PCR reads through MiXCR, storing one row per CDR3 protein. The sample holds approximately 560,000 distinct CDR3 sequences, around 14% seen once. The patients, who ranged from 18 to 65 in age, presented with newly diagnosed hyperthyroidism lasting under 2 months. Extraction of PBMCs used roughly 9.3 ml of fresh peripheral blood. V gave up 6 bases and J gave up 5 bases; unmatched junction bases: 4. The CDR3 has 13 residues.

The rearrangement links TRBV12-3 or TRBV12-4 to TRBJ2-1; 7 nucleotides agree with TRBD2. The sample comprised blood. The TCR sequence derives from a woman in her 30s with Graves' hyperthyroidism. CDR3 DNA: TGTGCCAGCAGACTGAGCGGGGACAATGAGCAGTTCTTC. Protein: CASRLSGDNEQFF.